This T cell receptor beta chain was identified during a study of shared clonotypes between healthy human individuals. Trimming took 7 bases from V and 2 from J, leaving 14 bases between them. Germline V lookup: CDR1 SGHTS, CDR2 YDEGEE. This CDR3 has 14 amino acids. Study-wide findings and caveats: As a rule, naive subsets had a larger estimated richness than memory subsets. Clonotype sharing across several donors was observed for around 5% of naive CD4 clonotypes.

Using immunoSEQ multiplex PCR, the repertoire was profiled, and TCRdb retains in-frame clones only, with some absent. The sample yields around 550,000 clones, almost 97% seen once. Recent vaccinations or acute infections were absent in the healthy HIV-negative adult donors. All donors were Caucasian adults living in Nashville, Tennessee. As to this clone: Antigen unknown.

The specimen was naive CD4+ T cells sorted from blood. This sample's subset: CD45RA+ positively selected. The TCR sequence derives from a woman in her 30s in good health. This rearrangement joins TRBV5-8 to TRBJ2-3, with D maybe TRBD1 (5 bases). The CDR3 coding sequence is TGTGCCAGCGCCTCCAGGGTATTCACAGATACGCAGTATTTT. Translation gives CASASRVFTDTQYF.